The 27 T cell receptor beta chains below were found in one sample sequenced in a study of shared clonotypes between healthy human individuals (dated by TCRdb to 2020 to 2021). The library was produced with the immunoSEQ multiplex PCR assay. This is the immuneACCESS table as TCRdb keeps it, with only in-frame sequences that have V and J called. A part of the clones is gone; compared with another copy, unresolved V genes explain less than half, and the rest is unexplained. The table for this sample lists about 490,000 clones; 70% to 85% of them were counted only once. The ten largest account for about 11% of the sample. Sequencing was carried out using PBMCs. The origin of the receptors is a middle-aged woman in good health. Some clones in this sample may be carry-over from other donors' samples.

The CDR3 DNA is TGTGCCAGCAGCCTTCGGACTAGCGGGAGGGCGTTAGATACGCAGTATTTT. Translation: CASSLRTSGRALDTQYF. V usage is TRBV13 and J usage is TRBJ2-3; 15 positions agree with TRBD2. The CDR3 contains 17 residues. Germline V gives CDR1 PRHDT, CDR2 FYEKMQ (reference sequence). J gave up 5 bases and V 5 bases, and 8 bases lay outside the gene matches.

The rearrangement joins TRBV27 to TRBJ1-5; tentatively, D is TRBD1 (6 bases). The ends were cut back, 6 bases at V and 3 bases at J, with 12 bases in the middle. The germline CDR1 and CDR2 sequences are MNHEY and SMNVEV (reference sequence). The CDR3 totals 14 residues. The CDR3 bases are TGTGCCAGCAGCCTCGGGGGGCACAATCAGCCCCAGCATTTT. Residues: CASSLGGHNQPQHF.

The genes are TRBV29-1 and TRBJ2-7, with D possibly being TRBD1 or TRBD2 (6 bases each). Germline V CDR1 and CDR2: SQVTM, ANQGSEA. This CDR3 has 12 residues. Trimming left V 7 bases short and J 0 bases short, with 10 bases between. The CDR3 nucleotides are TGCAGCGGAGGGGGGAGCTCCTACGAGCAGTACTTC. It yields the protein CSGGGSSYEQYF.

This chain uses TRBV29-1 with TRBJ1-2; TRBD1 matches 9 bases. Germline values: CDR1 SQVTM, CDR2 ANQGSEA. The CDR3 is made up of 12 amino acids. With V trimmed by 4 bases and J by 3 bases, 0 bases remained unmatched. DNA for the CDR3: TGCAGCGTTGGGGACAGGGACTATGGCTACACCTTC. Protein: CSVGDRDYGYTF.

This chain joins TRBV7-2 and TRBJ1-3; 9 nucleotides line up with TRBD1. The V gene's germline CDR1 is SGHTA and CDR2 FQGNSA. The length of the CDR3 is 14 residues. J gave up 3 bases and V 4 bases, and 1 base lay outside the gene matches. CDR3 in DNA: TGTGCCAGCAGCTCGGGACAGGGTGGAAACACCATATATTTT. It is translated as CASSSGQGGNTIYF. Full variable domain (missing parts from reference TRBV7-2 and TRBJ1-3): GAGVSQSPSNKVTEKGKDVELRCDPISGHTALYWYRQSLGQGLEFLIYFQGNSAPDKSGLPSDRFSAERTGGSVSTLTIQRTQQEDSAVYLCASSSGQGGNTIYFGEGSWLTVV.

This chain's CDR3 is CASSYSYQLEAFF. Here the CDR3 DNA reads TGTGCCAGCAGTTACTCATACCAGCTTGAAGCTTTCTTT. V gene TRBV6-6 combines with J gene TRBJ1-1; D remains unclear. This CDR3 has 13 amino acids. Per germline, CDR1 MNHNY and CDR2 SVGAGI (reference sequence). Trimming removed 0 bases from V and 7 bases from J, with 9 bases in between.

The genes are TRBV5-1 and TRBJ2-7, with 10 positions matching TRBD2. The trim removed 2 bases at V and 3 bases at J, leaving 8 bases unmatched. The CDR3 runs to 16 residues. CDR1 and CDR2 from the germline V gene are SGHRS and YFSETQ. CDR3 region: CASSLSSSGSLYEQYF. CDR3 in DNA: TGCGCCAGCAGCTTAAGTTCTAGCGGGAGTCTCTACGAGCAGTACTTC. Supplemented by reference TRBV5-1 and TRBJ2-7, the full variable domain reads KAGVTQTPRYLIKTRGQQVTLSCSPISGHRSVSWYQQTPGQGLQFLFEYFSETQRNKGNFPGRFSGRQFSNSRSEMNVSTLELGDSALYLCASSLSSSGSLYEQYFGPGTRLTVT.

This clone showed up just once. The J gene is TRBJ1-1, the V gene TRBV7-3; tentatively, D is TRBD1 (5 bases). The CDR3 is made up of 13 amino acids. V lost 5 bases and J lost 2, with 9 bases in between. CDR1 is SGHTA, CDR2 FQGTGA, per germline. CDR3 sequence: CASSLDSNTEAFF. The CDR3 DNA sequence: TGTGCCAGCAGCCTCGACAGTAACACTGAAGCTTTCTTT.

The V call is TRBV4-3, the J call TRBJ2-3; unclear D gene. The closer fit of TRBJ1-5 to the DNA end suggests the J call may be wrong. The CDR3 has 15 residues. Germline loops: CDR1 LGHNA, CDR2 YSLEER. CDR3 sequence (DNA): TGCGCCAGCAGCCAAGAGTGGGCTAGCACAGATACGCAGCATTTT. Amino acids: CASSQEWASTDTQHF.

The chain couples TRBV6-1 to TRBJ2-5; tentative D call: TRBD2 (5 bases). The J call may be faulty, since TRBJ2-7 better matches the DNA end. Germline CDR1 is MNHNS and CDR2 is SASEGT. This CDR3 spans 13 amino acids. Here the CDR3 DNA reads TGTGCCAGCAGGGGCTCGGGGATATACGAGCAGTACTTC. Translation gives CASRGSGIYEQYF.

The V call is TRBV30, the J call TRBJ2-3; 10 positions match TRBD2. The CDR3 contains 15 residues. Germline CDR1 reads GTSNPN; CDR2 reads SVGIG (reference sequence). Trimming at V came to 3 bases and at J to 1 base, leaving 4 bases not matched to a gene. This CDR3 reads CAWSPGTSGTDTQYF. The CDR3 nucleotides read TGTGCCTGGAGCCCCGGGACTAGCGGCACAGATACGCAGTATTTT.

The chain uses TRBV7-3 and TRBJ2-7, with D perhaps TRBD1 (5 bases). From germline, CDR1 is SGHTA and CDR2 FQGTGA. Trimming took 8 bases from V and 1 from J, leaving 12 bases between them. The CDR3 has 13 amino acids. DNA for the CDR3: TGTGCCAGCCTACGACAGAATTCCTACGAGCAGTACTTC. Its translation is CASLRQNSYEQYF. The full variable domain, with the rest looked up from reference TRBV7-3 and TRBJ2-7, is GAGVSQTPSNKVTEKGKYVELRCDPISGHTALYWYRQSLGQGPEFLIYFQGTGAADDSGLPNDRFFAVRPEGSVSTLKIQRTERGDSAVYLCASLRQNSYEQYFGPGTRLTVT.

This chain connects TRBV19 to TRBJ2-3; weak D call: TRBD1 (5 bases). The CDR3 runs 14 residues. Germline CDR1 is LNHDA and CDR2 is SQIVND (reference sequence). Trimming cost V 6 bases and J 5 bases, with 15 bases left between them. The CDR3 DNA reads TGTGCCAGTAGACAACAGGCTAACGGAGATACGCAGTATTTT. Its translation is CASRQQANGDTQYF.

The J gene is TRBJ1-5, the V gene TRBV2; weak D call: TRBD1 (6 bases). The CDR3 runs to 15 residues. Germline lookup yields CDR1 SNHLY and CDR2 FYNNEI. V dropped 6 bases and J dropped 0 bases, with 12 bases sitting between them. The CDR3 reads CASSPGQRSNQPQHF. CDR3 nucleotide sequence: TGTGCCAGCAGCCCGGGACAACGTAGCAATCAGCCCCAGCATTTT. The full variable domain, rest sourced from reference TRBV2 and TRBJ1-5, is EPEVTQTPSHQVTQMGQEVILRCVPISNHLYFYWYRQILGQKVEFLVSFYNNEISEKSEIFDDQFSVERPDGSNFTLKIRSTKLEDSAMYFCASSPGQRSNQPQHFGDGTRLSIL.

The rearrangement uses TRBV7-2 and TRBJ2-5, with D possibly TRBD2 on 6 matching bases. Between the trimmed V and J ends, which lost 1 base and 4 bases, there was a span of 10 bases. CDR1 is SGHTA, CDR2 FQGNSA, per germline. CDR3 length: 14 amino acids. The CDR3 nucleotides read TGTGCCAGCAGCTTAGTAGGGACTGGAGAGACCCAGTACTTC. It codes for CASSLVGTGETQYF.

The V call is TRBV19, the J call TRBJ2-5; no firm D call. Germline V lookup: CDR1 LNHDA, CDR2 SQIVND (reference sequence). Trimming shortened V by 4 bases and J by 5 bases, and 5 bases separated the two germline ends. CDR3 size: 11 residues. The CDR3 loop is CASSKGETQYF. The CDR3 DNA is TGTGCCAGTAGTAAGGGCGAGACCCAGTACTTC.

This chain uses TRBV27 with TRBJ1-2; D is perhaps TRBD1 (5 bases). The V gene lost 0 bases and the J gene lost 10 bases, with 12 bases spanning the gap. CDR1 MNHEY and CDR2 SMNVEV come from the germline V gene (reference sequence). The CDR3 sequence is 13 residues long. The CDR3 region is CASSLSSGTFYTF. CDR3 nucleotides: TGTGCCAGCAGTTTATCCTCCGGGACTTTCTACACCTTC.

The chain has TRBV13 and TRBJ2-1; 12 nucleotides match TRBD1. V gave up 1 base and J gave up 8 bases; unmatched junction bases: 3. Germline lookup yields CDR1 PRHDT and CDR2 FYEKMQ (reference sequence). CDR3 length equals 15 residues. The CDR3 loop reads CASSLVGTGGHEQFF. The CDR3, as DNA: TGTGCCAGCAGCTTAGTAGGGACAGGGGGCCATGAGCAGTTCTTC. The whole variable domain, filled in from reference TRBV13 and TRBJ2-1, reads AAGVIQSPRHLIKEKRETATLKCYPIPRHDTVYWYQQGPGQDPQFLISFYEKMQSDKGSIPDRFSAQQFSDYHSELNMSSLELGDSALYFCASSLVGTGGHEQFFGPGTRLTVL.

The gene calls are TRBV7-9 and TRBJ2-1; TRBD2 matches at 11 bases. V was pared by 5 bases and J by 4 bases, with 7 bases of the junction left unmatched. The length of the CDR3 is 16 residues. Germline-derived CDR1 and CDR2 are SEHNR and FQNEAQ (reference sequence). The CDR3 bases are TGTGCCAGCAGCGCCTTAGCGGGAGGGGGTTACAATGAGCAGTTCTTC. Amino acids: CASSALAGGGYNEQFF.

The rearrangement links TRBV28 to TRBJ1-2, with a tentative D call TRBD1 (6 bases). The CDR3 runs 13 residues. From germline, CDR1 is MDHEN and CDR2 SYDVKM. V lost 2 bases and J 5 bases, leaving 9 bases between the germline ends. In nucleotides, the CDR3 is TGTGCCAGCAGTTTACCCCAGGGGTATGGCTACACCTTC. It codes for CASSLPQGYGYTF.

CDR3 coding DNA: TGTGCCACCAGCAGAGTCCGGGGGACAGGGAAAGCTTTCTTT. Residues: CATSRVRGTGKAFF. The chain recombines TRBV15 with TRBJ1-1; 9 bases align to TRBD1. This CDR3 is built from 14 residues. Looked up from germline, CDR1 is LNHNV and CDR2 is YYDKDF (reference sequence). J was trimmed by 9 bases and V by 1 base; bases with no gene match: 6.

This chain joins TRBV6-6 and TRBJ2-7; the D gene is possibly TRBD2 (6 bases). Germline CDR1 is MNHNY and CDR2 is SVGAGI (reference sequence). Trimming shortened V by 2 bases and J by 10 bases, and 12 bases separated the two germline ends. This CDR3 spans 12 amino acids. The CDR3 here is CASSYTGTDQYF. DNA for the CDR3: TGTGCCAGCAGTTACACCGGGACTGATCAGTACTTC.

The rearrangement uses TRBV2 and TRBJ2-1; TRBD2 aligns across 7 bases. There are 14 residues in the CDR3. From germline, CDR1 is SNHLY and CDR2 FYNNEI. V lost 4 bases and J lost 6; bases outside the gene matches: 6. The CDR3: CASSVTSVRNEQFF. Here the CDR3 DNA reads TGTGCCAGCAGTGTCACTAGCGTTCGCAATGAGCAGTTCTTC.

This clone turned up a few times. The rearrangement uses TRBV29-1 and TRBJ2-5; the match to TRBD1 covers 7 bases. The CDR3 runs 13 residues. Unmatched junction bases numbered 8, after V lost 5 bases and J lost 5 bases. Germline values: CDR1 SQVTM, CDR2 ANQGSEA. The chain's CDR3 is CSVRVGGEETQYF. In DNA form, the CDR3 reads TGCAGCGTTAGGGTAGGGGGCGAGGAGACCCAGTACTTC.

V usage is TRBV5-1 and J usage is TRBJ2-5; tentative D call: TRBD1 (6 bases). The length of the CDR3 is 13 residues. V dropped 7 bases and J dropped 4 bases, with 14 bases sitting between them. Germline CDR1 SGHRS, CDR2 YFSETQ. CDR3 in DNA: TGCGCCAGCGGCAGGGGTAGAGGAGAGACCCAGTACTTC. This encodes CASGRGRGETQYF.

Written as DNA, the CDR3 is TGTGCCAGCAGTTGGACTCGGATTATCTCCTACGAGCAGTACTTC. This translates into CASSWTRIISYEQYF. The chain employs TRBV28 and TRBJ2-7; TRBD2 is a possible D gene (5 bases). This CDR3 has 15 residues. Germline loops: CDR1 MDHEN, CDR2 SYDVKM. V lost 4 bases to trimming and J lost 0 bases, with 13 bases between them.

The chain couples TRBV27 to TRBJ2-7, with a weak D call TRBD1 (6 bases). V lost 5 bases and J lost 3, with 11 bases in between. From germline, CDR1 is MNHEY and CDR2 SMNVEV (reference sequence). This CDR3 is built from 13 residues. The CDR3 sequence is CASSRQEDYEQYF. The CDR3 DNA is TGTGCCAGCAGTCGACAGGAAGACTACGAGCAGTACTTC.